The 13 T cell receptor beta chains below come from one sample, sequenced in a study of blood T cells in healthy people across ages. PCR was performed a second time for roughly 7 to 12 cycles using a sample-barcoded 5' primer and a J-beta primer mix. One entry per CDR3 protein results from TCRdb running MiXCR on the 5' RACE reads. This sample has 650,000 to 1,000,000 distinct CDR3 sequences, with 30% to 45% found just once. Specimen: blood. Receptors originate from a man aged 18 to 29 in good health.

This clonotype came up many times. V usage is TRBV12-3 or TRBV12-4 and J usage is TRBJ1-2; possibly TRBD1 for D (5 bases). V was cut by 3 bases and J by 8 bases, with 7 bases left in between. The CDR3 runs to 11 residues. In DNA, the CDR3 is TGTGCCAGCAGTTTCACAGGAGGCTACACCTTC. It yields the protein CASSFTGGYTF.

This chain connects TRBV20-1 to TRBJ1-5; maybe TRBD1 (5 bases). The V end lost 0 bases, the J end lost 4 bases, and 10 bases lay between the germline ends. Germline CDR1 DFQATT, CDR2 SNEGSKA (reference sequence). The CDR3 runs to 14 residues. The CDR3 is CSAREGGGNQPQHF. In DNA, the CDR3 is TGCAGTGCTAGAGAGGGCGGGGGAAATCAGCCCCAGCATTTT.

As regards this clonotype: This sequence may be a read error, since a much larger clone differs from it by one base. This likely comes from a read error, as the CDR3 has no conserved phenylalanine or tryptophan at its end. This chain links TRBV7-9 with TRBJ2-7; 9 nucleotides line up with TRBD1. Germline CDR1 reads SEHNR; CDR2 reads FQNEAQ (reference sequence). Trimming took 2 bases from V and 3 from J; bases not matched to a gene: 5. The CDR3 loop spans 15 amino acids. The CDR3 region is CASSLWDRDNYEQYL. The CDR3, as DNA: TGTGCCAGCAGCTTATGGGACAGGGACAACTACGAGCAGTACTTG.

The J gene is TRBJ2-7, the V gene TRBV30, with D possibly being TRBD2 (5 bases). The germline CDR1 and CDR2 sequences are GTSNPN and SVGIG (reference sequence). With 3 bases removed from V and 2 bases from J, the gap between germline ends came to 14 bases. The CDR3 runs 14 residues. In DNA, the CDR3 is TGTGCCTGGAGCAGGACGGGGATGGCCTACGAGCAGTACTTC. Protein product: CAWSRTGMAYEQYF.

With respect to this clonotype: This may come from a read error, since a much larger clone is one base off. V and J are TRBV10-3 and TRBJ2-4; D is unclear. The CDR3 spans 14 residues. Between the trimmed V and J ends, which lost 2 bases and 9 bases, there was a span of 14 bases. The V gene's germline CDR1 is ENHRY and CDR2 SYGVKD. CDR3 in amino acids: CAISEGVSESIQYF. In nucleotides, the CDR3 is TGTGCCATCAGTGAGGGGGTTTCGGAAAGCATTCAGTACTTC.

The table lists this clonotype with a count of one. Just one base apart from a much larger clone, this may be a read error. V gene TRBV6-4 combines with J gene TRBJ2-1; unclear D gene. The CDR3 runs 14 residues. Germline V CDR1 and CDR2: MRHNA, SNTAGT. This chain's CDR3 is CASSDPPGSNKQFF. DNA of the CDR3: TGTGCCAGCAGTGACCCTCCAGGCTCCAATAAGCAGTTCTTC.

The J gene is TRBJ1-2, the V gene TRBV30, with D perhaps TRBD1 (6 bases). Trimming pared 3 bases from V and 0 bases from J, leaving 14 bases between. This CDR3 has 15 amino acids. The V gene's germline CDR1 is GTSNPN and CDR2 SVGIG (reference sequence). CDR3 protein: CAWSEDSTANYGYTF. The CDR3 bases are TGTGCCTGGAGCGAGGACAGTACTGCTAACTATGGCTACACCTTC.

The genes are TRBV20-1 and TRBJ2-3; 9 nucleotides match TRBD2. The germline V gene encodes CDR1 DFQATT and CDR2 SNEGSKA (reference sequence). This CDR3 has 15 residues. The V segment lost 5 bases and the J segment 1 base; nucleotides outside the gene matches: 7. The CDR3: CSAPLPSGGTDTQYF. DNA of the CDR3: TGCAGTGCTCCCCTCCCTAGCGGGGGCACAGATACGCAGTATTTT.

This clonotype was detected a few times. The chain joins TRBV13 to TRBJ2-3; no reliable D call. V lost 8 bases to trimming and J lost 6 bases, with 12 bases between them. The CDR3 length is 12 residues. Germline values: CDR1 PRHDT, CDR2 FYEKMQ (reference sequence). CDR3 nucleotide sequence: TGTGCCAGCCTACGCGTTTCCGATACGCAGTATTTT. Its protein product is CASLRVSDTQYF.

V gene TRBV15 combines with J gene TRBJ1-3; tentative D call: TRBD1 (5 bases). Germline CDR1 reads LNHNV; CDR2 reads YYDKDF (reference sequence). This CDR3 contains 18 residues. Trimming removed 2 bases from V and 4 bases from J, with 21 bases in between. CDR3 loop: CATSRILSSRQTGNTIYF. CDR3 bases: TGTGCCACCAGCAGAATTCTGTCAAGTAGACAGACAGGAAACACCATATATTTT.

DNA for the CDR3: TGTGCCAGCAGCGTAGAAGGGGAGCCCTTCTCCTTACAATATGGCTACACCTTC. The encoded protein is CASSVEGEPFSLQYGYTF. The V gene is TRBV9, the J gene TRBJ1-2; weak D call: TRBD1 (5 bases). The CDR3 is 18 residues long. Germline values: CDR1 SGDLS, CDR2 YYNGEE. V was cut by 0 bases and J by 5 bases, with 23 bases left in between.

The rearrangement joins TRBV24-1 to TRBJ2-3, with a tentative D call TRBD2 (5 bases). Trimming took 3 bases from V and 1 from J, leaving 16 bases between them. CDR3 length equals 17 residues. The germline V gene has CDR1 KGHDR and CDR2 SFDVKD. CDR3 sequence reads: CATSDLGIQPRTDTQYF. The CDR3 DNA is TGTGCCACCAGTGATCTCGGGATCCAACCTCGCACAGATACGCAGTATTTT.

Details on this clonotype: At one end the junction does not follow the germline gene, possibly because of a read error. The CDR3 sequence is CASSRQGMGKQPQHF. CDR3 nucleotides: TGTGCCAGCAGCAGACAGGGAATGGGCAAGCAGCCCCAGCATTTT. The chain is built from TRBV7-2 and TRBJ1-5; 7 positions agree with TRBD1. The CDR3 sequence is 15 residues long. CDR1 and CDR2 (germline): SGHTA, FQGNSA.